This T cell receptor beta chain was retrieved from a study of monozygotic twins with inflammatory bowel disease (dated by TCRdb to the late 2010s). At the level of the whole study: A total of around 30 monozygotic twin pairs were included in the full study, comprising nine German pairs (four IBD-concordant, five IBD-discordant) and 19 IBD-discordant Danish pairs. Each individual had, on average, about 151 000 unique TCRalpha sequences and 181 000 unique TCRbeta sequences available for analysis. Disease-associated traits were sought mainly through comparisons between IBD patients and their genetically identical healthy co-twins within discordant pairs. Study-wide findings and limitations: The results gave no support for a single strong signal or clonotype linked to IBD. TCRbeta repertoire diversity, by inverse Simpson index, was decreased in IBD patients compared with their healthy co-twins. Differing immunosuppressive treatments among patients may have added background noise and inter-individual variability to the repertoires. Repertoire similarity did not differ between concordant and discordant twins, possibly due to limited statistical power. Fewer clonotypes were shared with other individuals by IBD patients than by healthy twins, most markedly in patients showing signs of disease activity. The analysis was unable to tell apart different T cell subtypes.

From each donor, a roughly 2.3 ml peripheral blood sample was drawn into PAXgene tubes and stored at -80 degrees C. Total RNA was isolated from whole blood with the PAXgene blood miRNA kit on an automated QIAcube, without T cell sorting. Peripheral blood from monozygotic twin pairs, either concordant or discordant for inflammatory bowel disease, underwent deep TCRalpha and TCRbeta repertoire profiling that used unique molecular barcoding. Smoking habits were recorded for all twin pairs, and each individual was classified as a current, former or never smoker. On this clonotype itself: This receptor's antigen is unknown.

Library prep was done by 5' RACE. Each TCR library was prepared from about 3.5 ug of total RNA. For each sample, cDNA synthesis was carried out in eight separate reactions using SMARTScribe reverse transcriptase. During cDNA synthesis, template switching was used to introduce unique molecular identifiers that contained a 6-nucleotide sample barcode. TCRalpha and TCRbeta cDNA was amplified in two nested PCRs of approximately 17 and 9 cycles, and bead purification was carried out after each PCR. Before amplification, the cDNA was treated with uracil DNA-glycosylase and purified using the QIAquick PCR purification kit. The second PCR added Illumina TruSeq-compatible adapters along with sample-specific barcodes. Library quality and concentration were assessed using TapeStation and Qubit, and about 5.2 ng of each library was pooled. The pooled libraries were sequenced with 2 x 100 bp reads and custom sequencing primers on an Illumina HiSeq2500 single-index Rapid Run. In the source study's methods: MiGEC version 1.2.6 was used for UMI-based consensus assembly to correct PCR and sequencing errors. MiXCR version 2.1.1 handled V(D)J alignment, clonotype assembly and CDR3 extraction. Normalisation of gene usage, clonotype sharing and MAIT/NKT TCR abundance was achieved by analysing the top 1000, 10 000 and 20 000 clonotypes per sample. After downsampling to 27 000 UMIs, diversity was calculated as the inverse Simpson index using the vegan R package. Paired Mann-Whitney U tests were applied to discordant twin pairs, and Benjamini-Hochberg correction was used for multiple testing. TCRdb reprocessed the reads, and each CDR3 protein sequence is entered once, without DNA. TCRdb, rather than the study authors, made the V and J calls. The table kept for this sample lists nearly 450,000 distinct CDR3 sequences. The ten largest make up 2.4% of the sample.

From the cysteine up to the phenylalanine, the CDR3 has a length of 15 residues. Only the protein is available. For CDR1 and CDR2, the germline V gene lists ENHRY and SYGVKD. Sample: blood. The chain was built from TRBV10-3 and TRBJ2-1; TCRdb returns TRBD2, unconfirmable since there is no DNA. The receptor comes from a human donor with ulcerative colitis or Crohn's disease, or a healthy co-twin of an affected twin (not recorded which). The CDR3 sequence is CAIGKAGGDYNEQFF.